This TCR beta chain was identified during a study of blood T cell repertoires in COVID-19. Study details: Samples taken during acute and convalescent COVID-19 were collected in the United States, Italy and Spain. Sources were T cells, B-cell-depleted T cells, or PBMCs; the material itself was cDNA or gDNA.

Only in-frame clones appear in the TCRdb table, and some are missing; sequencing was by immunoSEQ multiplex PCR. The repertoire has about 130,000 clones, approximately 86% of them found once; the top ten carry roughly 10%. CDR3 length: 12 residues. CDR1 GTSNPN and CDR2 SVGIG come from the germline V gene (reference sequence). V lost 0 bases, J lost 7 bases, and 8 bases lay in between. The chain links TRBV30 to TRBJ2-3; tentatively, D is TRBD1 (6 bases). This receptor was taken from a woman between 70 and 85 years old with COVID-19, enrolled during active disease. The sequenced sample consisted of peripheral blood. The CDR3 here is CAWSVGANTQYF. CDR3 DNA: TGTGCCTGGAGTGTGGGGGCAAATACGCAGTATTTT.